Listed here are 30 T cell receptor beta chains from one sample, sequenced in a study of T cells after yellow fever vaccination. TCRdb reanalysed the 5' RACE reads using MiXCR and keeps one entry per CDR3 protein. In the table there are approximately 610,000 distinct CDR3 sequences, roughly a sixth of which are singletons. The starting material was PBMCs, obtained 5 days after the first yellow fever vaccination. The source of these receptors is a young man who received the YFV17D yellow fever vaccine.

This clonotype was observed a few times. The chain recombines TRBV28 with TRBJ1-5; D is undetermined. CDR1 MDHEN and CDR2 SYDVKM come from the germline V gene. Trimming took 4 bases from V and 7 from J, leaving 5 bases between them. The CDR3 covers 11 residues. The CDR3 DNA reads TGTGCCAGCAGTTCGGCACAGCCCCAGCATTTT. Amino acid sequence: CASSSAQPQHF.

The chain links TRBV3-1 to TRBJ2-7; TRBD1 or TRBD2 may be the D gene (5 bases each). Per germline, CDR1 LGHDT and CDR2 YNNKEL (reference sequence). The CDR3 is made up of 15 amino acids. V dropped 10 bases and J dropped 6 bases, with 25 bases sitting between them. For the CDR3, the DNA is TGTGCCACCTGCCAAGATACGTGGCAGAGGGGCGAGCAGTACGTC. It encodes CATCQDTWQRGEQYV.

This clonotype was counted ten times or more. CDR3 in amino acids: CASVAVSDTIYF. The CDR3 DNA reads TGTGCCAGCGTCGCGGTTTCCGACACCATATATTTT. The genes are TRBV6-6 and TRBJ1-3; D gene unclear. V lost 8 bases and J lost 8, with 13 bases in between. The V gene's germline CDR1 is MNHNY and CDR2 SVGAGI (reference sequence). The CDR3 has 12 amino acids.

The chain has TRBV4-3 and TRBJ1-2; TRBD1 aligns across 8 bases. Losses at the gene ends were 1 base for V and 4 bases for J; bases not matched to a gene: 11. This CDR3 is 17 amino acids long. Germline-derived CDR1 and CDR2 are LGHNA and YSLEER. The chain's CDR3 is CASSQARVDREIYGYTF. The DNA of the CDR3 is TGCGCCAGCAGCCAAGCACGAGTGGACAGGGAAATCTATGGCTACACCTTC.

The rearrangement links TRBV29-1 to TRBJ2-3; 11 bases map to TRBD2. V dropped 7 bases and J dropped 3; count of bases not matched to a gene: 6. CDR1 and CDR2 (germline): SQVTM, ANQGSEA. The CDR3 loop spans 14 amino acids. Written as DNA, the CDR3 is TGCAGCGCAAGCAGGACTAGCGGGACAGATACGCAGTATTTT. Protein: CSASRTSGTDTQYF.

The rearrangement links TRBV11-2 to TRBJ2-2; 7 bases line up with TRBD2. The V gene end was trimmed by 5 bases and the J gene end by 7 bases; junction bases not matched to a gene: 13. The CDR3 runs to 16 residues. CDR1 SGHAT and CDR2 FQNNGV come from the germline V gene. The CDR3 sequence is CASSSTGTTLGGELFF. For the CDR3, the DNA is TGTGCCAGCAGCAGCACCGGGACTACCCTCGGCGGGGAGCTGTTTTTT.

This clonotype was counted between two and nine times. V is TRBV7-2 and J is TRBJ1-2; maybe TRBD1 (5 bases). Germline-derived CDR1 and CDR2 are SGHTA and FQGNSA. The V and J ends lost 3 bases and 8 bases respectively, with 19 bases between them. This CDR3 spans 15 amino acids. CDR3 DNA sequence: TGTGCCAGCAGCTTGCGGGGCAGGGTGGAAGGCGGCTACACCTTC. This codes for CASSLRGRVEGGYTF.

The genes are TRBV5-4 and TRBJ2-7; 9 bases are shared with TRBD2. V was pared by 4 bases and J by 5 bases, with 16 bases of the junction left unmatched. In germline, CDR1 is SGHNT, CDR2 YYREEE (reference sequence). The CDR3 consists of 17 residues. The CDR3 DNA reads TGTGCCAGCAGCGAAAGGGTCCTGGGACTAGCAGGTGACGAGCAGTACTTC. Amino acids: CASSERVLGLAGDEQYF.

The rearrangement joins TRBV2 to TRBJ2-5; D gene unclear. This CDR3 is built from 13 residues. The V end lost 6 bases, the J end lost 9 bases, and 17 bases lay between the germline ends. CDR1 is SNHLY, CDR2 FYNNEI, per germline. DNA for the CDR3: TGTGCCAGCAGCCTGGAGCACGAGGAGTCCCAGTACTTC. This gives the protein CASSLEHEESQYF.

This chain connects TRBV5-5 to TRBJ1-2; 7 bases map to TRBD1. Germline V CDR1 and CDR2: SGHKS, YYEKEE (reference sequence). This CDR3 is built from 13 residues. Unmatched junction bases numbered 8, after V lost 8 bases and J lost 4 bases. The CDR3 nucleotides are TGTGCCAGTCACAGACAGGGAGTCTATGGCTACACCTTC. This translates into CASHRQGVYGYTF.

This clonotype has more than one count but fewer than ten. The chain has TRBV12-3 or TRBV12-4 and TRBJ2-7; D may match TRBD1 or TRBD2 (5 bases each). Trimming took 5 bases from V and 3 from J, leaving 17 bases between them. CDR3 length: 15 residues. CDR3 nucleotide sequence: TGTGCCAGCAGTGCCACCGGGACGGGCGGCTACGAGCAGTACTTC. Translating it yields CASSATGTGGYEQYF.

The CDR3 region has the DNA TGTGCCAGCATGCCAGGGATCACAGATACGCAGTATTTT. It yields the protein CASMPGITDTQYF. The chain couples TRBV7-9 to TRBJ2-3, with D possibly TRBD1 on 5 matching bases. In germline, CDR1 is SEHNR, CDR2 FQNEAQ (reference sequence). This CDR3 is 13 amino acids long. Trimming removed 7 bases from V and 2 bases from J, with 10 bases in between.

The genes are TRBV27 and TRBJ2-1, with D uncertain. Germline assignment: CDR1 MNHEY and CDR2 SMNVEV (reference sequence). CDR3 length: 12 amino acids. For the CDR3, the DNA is TGTGCTTGGGGAAGCTCCTACAATGAGCAGTTCTTC. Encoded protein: CAWGSSYNEQFF.

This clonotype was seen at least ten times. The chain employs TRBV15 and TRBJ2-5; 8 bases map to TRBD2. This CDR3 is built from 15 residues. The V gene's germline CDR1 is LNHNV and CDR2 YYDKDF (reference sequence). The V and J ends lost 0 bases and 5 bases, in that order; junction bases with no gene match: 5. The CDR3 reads CATSRDLTGGETQYF. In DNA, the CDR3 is TGTGCCACCAGCAGAGATTTAACGGGAGGGGAGACCCAGTACTTC. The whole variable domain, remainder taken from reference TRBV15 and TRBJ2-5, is DAMVIQNPRYQVTQFGKPVTLSCSQTLNHNVMYWYQQKSSQAPKLLFHYYDKDFNNEADTPDNFQSRRPNTSFCFLDIRSPGLGDTAMYLCATSRDLTGGETQYFGPGTRLLVL.

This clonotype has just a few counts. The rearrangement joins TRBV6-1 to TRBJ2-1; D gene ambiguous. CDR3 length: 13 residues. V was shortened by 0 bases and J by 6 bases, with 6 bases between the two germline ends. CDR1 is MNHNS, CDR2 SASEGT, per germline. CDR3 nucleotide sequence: TGTGCCAGCAGTGAAGCCGAACTCAATGAGCAGTTCTTC. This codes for CASSEAELNEQFF.

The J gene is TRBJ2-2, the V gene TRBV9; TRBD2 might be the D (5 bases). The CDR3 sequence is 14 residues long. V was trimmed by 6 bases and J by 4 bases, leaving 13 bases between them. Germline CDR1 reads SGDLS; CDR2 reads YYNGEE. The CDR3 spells CASKYGESTGELFF. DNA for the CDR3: TGTGCCAGCAAGTACGGGGAGAGCACCGGGGAGCTGTTTTTT.

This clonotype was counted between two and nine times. Here the CDR3 reads CASSSGLGLGETQYF. The CDR3 DNA reads TGTGCCAGCAGCTCGGGACTAGGATTAGGGGAGACCCAGTACTTC. The J gene is TRBJ2-5, the V gene TRBV7-2; 8 nucleotides align to TRBD2. Unmatched junction bases numbered 9, after V lost 4 bases and J lost 5 bases. Per germline, CDR1 SGHTA and CDR2 FQGNSA. This CDR3 has 15 residues.

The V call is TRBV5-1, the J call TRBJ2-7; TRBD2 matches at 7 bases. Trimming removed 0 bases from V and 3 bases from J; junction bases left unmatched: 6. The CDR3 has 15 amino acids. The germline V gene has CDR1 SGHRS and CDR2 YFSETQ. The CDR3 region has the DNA TGCGCCAGCAGCTTGGGGGAGGGCACCTTCTACGAGCAGTACTTC. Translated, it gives CASSLGEGTFYEQYF.

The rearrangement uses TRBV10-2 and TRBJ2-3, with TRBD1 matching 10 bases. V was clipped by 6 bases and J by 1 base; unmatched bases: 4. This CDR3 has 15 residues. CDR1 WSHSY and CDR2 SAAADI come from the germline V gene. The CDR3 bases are TGCGCCAGCAGCGCGGGGACAGGGGGCACAGATACGCAGTATTTT. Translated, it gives CASSAGTGGTDTQYF.

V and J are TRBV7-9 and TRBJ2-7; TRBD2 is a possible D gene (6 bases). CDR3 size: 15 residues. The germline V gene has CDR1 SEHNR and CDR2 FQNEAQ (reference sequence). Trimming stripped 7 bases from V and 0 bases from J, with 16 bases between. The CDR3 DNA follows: TGTGCCAGCATCCCCCTGGGACTGAACTCCTACGAGCAGTACTTC. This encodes CASIPLGLNSYEQYF.

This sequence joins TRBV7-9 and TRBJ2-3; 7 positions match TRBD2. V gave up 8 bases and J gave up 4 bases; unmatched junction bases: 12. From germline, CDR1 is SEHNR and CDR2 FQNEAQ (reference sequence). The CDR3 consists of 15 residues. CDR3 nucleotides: TGTGCCAGCGCGTCCCTAAGCGGGGAACCAGATACGCAGTATTTT. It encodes CASASLSGEPDTQYF.

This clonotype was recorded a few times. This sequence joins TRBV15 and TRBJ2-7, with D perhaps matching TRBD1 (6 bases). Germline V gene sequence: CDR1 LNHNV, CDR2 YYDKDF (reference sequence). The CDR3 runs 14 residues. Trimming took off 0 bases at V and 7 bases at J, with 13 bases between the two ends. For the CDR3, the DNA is TGTGCCACCAGCAGAGATAGGGGGTCGCAAGAGCAGTACTTC. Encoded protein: CATSRDRGSQEQYF.

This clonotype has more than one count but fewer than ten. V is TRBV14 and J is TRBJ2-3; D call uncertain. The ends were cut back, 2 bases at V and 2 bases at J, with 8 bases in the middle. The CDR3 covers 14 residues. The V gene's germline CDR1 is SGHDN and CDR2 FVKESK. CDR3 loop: CASSQRGFTDTQYF. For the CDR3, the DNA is TGTGCCAGCAGCCAACGCGGTTTCACAGATACGCAGTATTTT.

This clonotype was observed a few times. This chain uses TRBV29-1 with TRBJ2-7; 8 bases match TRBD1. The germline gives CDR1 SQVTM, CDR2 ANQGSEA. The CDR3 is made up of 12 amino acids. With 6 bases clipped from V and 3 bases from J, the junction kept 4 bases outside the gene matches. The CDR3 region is CSVATGDYEQYF. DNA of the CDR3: TGCAGCGTCGCGACAGGGGACTACGAGCAGTACTTC.

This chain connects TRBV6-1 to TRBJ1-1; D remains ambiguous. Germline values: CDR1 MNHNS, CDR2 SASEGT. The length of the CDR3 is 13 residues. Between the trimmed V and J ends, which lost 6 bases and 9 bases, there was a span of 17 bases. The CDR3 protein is CASRGRKAIKAFF. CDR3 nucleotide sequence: TGTGCCAGCAGAGGACGCAAAGCAATTAAAGCTTTCTTT.

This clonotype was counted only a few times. DNA of the CDR3: TGTGCCAGCTCAGCGGCACAGGGCAATTCACCCCTCCACTTT. Its protein product is CASSAAQGNSPLHF. This chain connects TRBV18 to TRBJ1-6; perhaps TRBD1 as D (6 bases). Trimming took 5 bases from V and 7 from J, leaving 12 bases between them. CDR3 size: 14 residues. Germline CDR1 KGHSH, CDR2 LQKENI.

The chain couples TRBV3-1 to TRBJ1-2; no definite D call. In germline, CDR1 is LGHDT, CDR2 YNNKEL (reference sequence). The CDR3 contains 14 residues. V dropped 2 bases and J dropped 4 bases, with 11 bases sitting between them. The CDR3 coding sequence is TGTGCCAGCAGCCAAACCGACGGATTCTATGGCTACACCTTC. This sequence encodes CASSQTDGFYGYTF. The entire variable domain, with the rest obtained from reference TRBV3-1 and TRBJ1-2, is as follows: DTAVSQTPKYLVTQMGNDKSIKCEQNLGHDTMYWYKQDSKKFLKIMFSYNNKELIINETVPNRFSPKSPDKAHLNLHINSLELGDSAVYFCASSQTDGFYGYTFGSGTRLTVV.

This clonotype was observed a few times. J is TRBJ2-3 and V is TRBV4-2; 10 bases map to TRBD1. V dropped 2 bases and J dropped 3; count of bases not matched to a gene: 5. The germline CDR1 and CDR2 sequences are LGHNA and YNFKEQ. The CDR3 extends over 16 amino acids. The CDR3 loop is CASSQLSGQGTDTQYF. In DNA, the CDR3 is TGTGCCAGCAGCCAACTGTCGGGACAGGGGACAGATACGCAGTATTTT.

DNA for the CDR3: TGCGCCAGCAGCCAAGTAAGGGGCAGCCGCTCCTATAATTCACCCCTCCACTTT. Translating gives CASSQVRGSRSYNSPLHF. This rearrangement joins TRBV4-3 to TRBJ1-6; D perhaps matches TRBD1 (5 bases). V was cut by 1 base and J by 0 bases, with 13 bases left in between. CDR3 length: 18 amino acids. Germline V CDR1 and CDR2: LGHNA, YSLEER.

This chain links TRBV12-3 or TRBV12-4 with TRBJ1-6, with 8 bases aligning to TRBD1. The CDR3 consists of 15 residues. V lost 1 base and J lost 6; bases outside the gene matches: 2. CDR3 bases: TGTGCCAGCAGTTTAGGGGACAGGCCTAATTCACCCCTCCACTTT. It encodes CASSLGDRPNSPLHF.